The T cell receptor (beta chain) under discussion was sequenced for a study of shared clonotypes between healthy human individuals. In this sample, this clone turned up a few times. The CDR3 has 15 residues. V gave up 4 bases and J gave up 0 bases, with 10 bases separating them. Germline CDR1 is MNHNS and CDR2 is SASEGT. As defined, naive CD8 cells were CD45RO-negative and positively selected for CCR7, with terminally differentiated effector memory CD45RA+ cells excluded. Libraries were prepared by immunoSEQ multiplex PCR; TCRdb keeps only in-frame clonotypes and omits some of them. The table lists roughly 2,000,000 clones, around 95% of them singletons.

The chain carries TRBV6-1 and TRBJ1-3; D ambiguous. Sequencing input: naive CD8+ T cells from PBMCs. The origin of this receptor is a man aged 18 to 30 in good health. Some clones in this sample may be carry-over from other donors' samples. The CDR3 DNA follows: TGTGCCAGCAGTGTCCTGGGCACCTCTGGAAACACCATATATTTT. Its translation: CASSVLGTSGNTIYF.